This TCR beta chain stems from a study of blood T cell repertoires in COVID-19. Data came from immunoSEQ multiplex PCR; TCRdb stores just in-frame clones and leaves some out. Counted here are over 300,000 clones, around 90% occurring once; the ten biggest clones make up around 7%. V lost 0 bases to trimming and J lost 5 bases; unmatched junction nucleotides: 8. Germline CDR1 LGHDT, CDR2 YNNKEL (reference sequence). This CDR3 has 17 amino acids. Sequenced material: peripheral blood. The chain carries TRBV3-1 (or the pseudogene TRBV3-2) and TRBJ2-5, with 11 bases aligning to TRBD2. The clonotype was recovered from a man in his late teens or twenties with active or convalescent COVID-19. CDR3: CASSQDPLAGGGETQYF. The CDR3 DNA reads TGTGCCAGCAGCCAAGATCCGCTAGCGGGGGGCGGCGAGACCCAGTACTTC.